These T cell receptor beta chains were read from a single sample in a study of T-cell reconstitution after alpha-beta-depleted transplantation in children. One entry per CDR3 protein, called by TCRdb with MiXCR from the PCR reads. The sample lists 580,000 or so distinct CDR3 sequences; roughly 23% were seen once. The sequenced sample was PBMCs, mostly from graft donor cells, obtained 360 days after TCRalphabeta/CD19-depleted stem cell transplant. These receptors came from a boy in the first two years of life who had a stem cell transplant for acute myeloid leukemia, so the T cells may come from the graft donor. Both conserved end residues are part of each CDR3. The D gene is left open where the match is weak. Clone sizes are given selectively: once, few, many, or a class where the clone is expanded.

-,TRBJ2-6,TRBV5-1,TRBD1,TGCGCCAGCACGCCAGACAGGGGCATTGCTGGGGCCAACGTCCTGACTTTC,CASTPDRGIAGANVLTF
-,TRBJ2-1,TRBV6-1,-,TGTGCCAGCTGTGAAAGCCCTCGCTCCTACAATGAGCAGTTCTTC,CASCESPRSYNEQFF
few,TRBJ1-1,TRBV12-3/TRBV12-4,-,TGTGCCAGCAGTTTATGGGGGGCTGGGAACACTGAAGCTTTCTTT,CASSLWGAGNTEAFF
-,TRBJ2-2,TRBV6-2/TRBV6-3,-,TGTGCCAGCAGTCTTGGACTGAGGTACACCGGGGAGCTGTTTTTT,CASSLGLRYTGELFF
-,TRBJ2-3,TRBV9,TRBD2,TGTGCCAGCAGCTTGGCCGGGACTACTAGTAAGGAGCAGTATTTT,CASSLAGTTSKEQYF
few,TRBJ2-1,TRBV20-1,TRBD1,TGCAGTGCTAACTCTGACAGGGGCAATGAGCAGTTCTTC,CSANSDRGNEQFF
-,TRBJ2-5,TRBV15,-,TGTGCCACCAGCAGAGAAGTCGGGGGACTCCAAGAGACCCAGTACTTC,CATSREVGGLQETQYF
many,TRBJ2-1,TRBV9,TRBD1,TGTGCCAGCAGCCACCGGGACAGCTCCTACAATGAGCAGTTCTTC,CASSHRDSSYNEQFF
-,TRBJ2-3,TRBV11-2,TRBD2,TGTGCCAGCAGCTTAAGGGTAGCGGGGGGCGCCTCGAGCACAGATACGCAGTATTTT,CASSLRVAGGASSTDTQYF
many,TRBJ2-3,TRBV11-2,-,TGTGCCAGCAGCGCAGGGGTATACAGGGCAGCGGATACGCAGTATTTT,CASSAGVYRAADTQYF
few,TRBJ1-1,TRBV10-2,-,TGCGCCAGCAGGGATCCGGGCCAGCATAATGAAGCTTTCTTT,CASRDPGQHNEAFF
few,TRBJ2-3,TRBV28,TRBD2,TGTGCCAGCAGCCCAGGGACTACTAGCACAGATACGCAGTATTTT,CASSPGTTSTDTQYF
few,TRBJ2-7,TRBV20-1,TRBD1,TGCAGTGCTACCGGAGGGACAGGGTTCTACGAGCAGTACTTC,CSATGGTGFYEQYF
few,TRBJ1-1,TRBV20-1,-,TGCAGTGCCCCGAAAGTAGGCACCCGACGAACGTTTGAAGCTTTCTTT,CSAPKVGTRRTFEAFF